This T cell receptor beta chain came from a study of blood T cell repertoires in COVID-19. The overall study: Donors in the United States, Italy and Spain gave samples during acute or convalescent COVID-19. Nucleic acid was either cDNA or gDNA, and it came from T cells, B-cell-depleted T cells, or PBMCs.

In the original processing: Reference gene primer amplification gave estimated nucleated cell counts. Only in-frame clones appear in the TCRdb table, and some are missing; sequencing was by immunoSEQ multiplex PCR. V, J and clone size derive from that table, while D and trimming were established from the DNA sequence. The sample has roughly 120,000 clones; approximately 82% are singletons. The sequence derives from a man under 40 with acute or convalescent COVID-19. What was sequenced was peripheral blood.

CDR3 sequence: CASSLLRDSYEQYF. CDR3 DNA sequence: TGTGCCAGCAGTTTGCTTCGGGACAGCTACGAGCAGTACTTC. The chain carries TRBV27 and TRBJ2-7; the match to TRBD1 covers 7 bases. The CDR3 has 14 residues. The trim removed 3 bases at V and 3 bases at J, leaving 5 bases unmatched. Germline lookup yields CDR1 MNHEY and CDR2 SMNVEV (reference sequence).